The 13 T cell receptor beta chains in this list originate from one sample, sequenced in a study of monozygotic twins with inflammatory bowel disease. TCRdb re-called the 5' RACE reads and gives one entry per CDR3 protein, without DNA. With under 350,000 distinct CDR3 sequences in the sample, the ten largest clones hold less than 6.5%. Sequenced input: blood. These receptor sequences come from a human donor with ulcerative colitis or Crohn's disease, or a healthy co-twin of an affected twin (not recorded which).

The chain combines TRBV6-2 or TRBV6-3 with TRBJ2-2; TCRdb designates TRBD1, a call that cannot be tested without DNA. CDR1 is MNHEY, CDR2 SVGEGT, per germline. The CDR3 runs to 15 residues. This CDR3 is CASRAKQVHTGELFF.

The chain has TRBV5-1 and TRBJ2-7. The germline V gene has CDR1 SGHRS and CDR2 YFSETQ. CDR3 length: 14 amino acids. This CDR3 is CASSSDSLRNEQYF.

The chain carries TRBV18 and TRBJ1-4; checking the TCRdb D call of TRBD1 is not possible without DNA. The germline V gene encodes CDR1 KGHSH and CDR2 LQKENI. There are 15 residues in the CDR3. The CDR3 loop is CASSPPDRSGEKLFF.

This chain connects TRBV11-2 to TRBJ1-1; no DNA is available, so the TRBD1 call from TCRdb remains unchecked. The CDR3 is 16 amino acids. Germline CDR1 SGHAT, CDR2 FQNNGV. The CDR3 spells CASSTYRERLNTEAFF. The variable domain in full, with the rest retrieved from reference TRBV11-2 and TRBJ1-1, is EAGVAQSPRYKIIEKRQSVAFWCNPISGHATLYWYQQILGQGPKLLIQFQNNGVVDDSQLPKDRFSAERLKGVDSTLKIQPAKLEDSAVYLCASSTYRERLNTEAFFGQGTRLTVV.

The V and J genes are TRBV5-6 and TRBJ2-2; TCRdb outputs TRBD1, but without DNA this stays unchecked. This CDR3 spans 15 amino acids. Per germline, CDR1 SGHDT and CDR2 YYEEEE. CDR3 loop: CASTWRGTNTGELFF. Full variable domain (missing parts from reference TRBV5-6 and TRBJ2-2): DAGVTQSPTHLIKTRGQQVTLRCSPKSGHDTVSWYQQALGQGPQFIFQYYEEEERQRGNFPDRFSGHQFPNYSSELNVNALLLGDSALYLCASTWRGTNTGELFFGEGSRLTVL.

The chain combines TRBV18 with TRBJ2-7; the D gene TCRdb calls, TRBD1, cannot be checked with no DNA. In germline, CDR1 is KGHSH, CDR2 LQKENI. The CDR3 runs to 17 residues. The CDR3: CASSPLPPQGVSYEQYF.

V and J are TRBV9 and TRBJ2-3; TCRdb lists TRBD2, though no DNA is available to test this call. CDR3 length equals 18 residues. The germline gives CDR1 SGDLS, CDR2 YYNGEE. This chain's CDR3 is CASSSYRTSGHSTDTQYF.

V is TRBV12-3 or TRBV12-4 and J is TRBJ1-1. The CDR3 loop spans 12 amino acids. This chain's CDR3 is CGVGTENTEAFF.

The rearrangement links TRBV29-1 to TRBJ2-1. Germline CDR1 SQVTM, CDR2 ANQGSEA. The CDR3 is 15 amino acids. CDR3: CSVSQIQTPYNEQFF.

The V and J genes are TRBV12-3 or TRBV12-4 and TRBJ1-6. The CDR3 is 15 amino acids. CDR3 loop: CASSRSRSYNSPLHF.

This chain links TRBV5-5 with TRBJ2-7. CDR3 size: 14 residues. Germline V gives CDR1 SGHKS, CDR2 YYEKEE (reference sequence). The CDR3 here is CASSLSQSNYEQYF. Looking up the rest from reference TRBV5-5 and TRBJ2-7 gives the full variable domain: DAGVTQSPTHLIKTRGQQVTLRCSPISGHKSVSWYQQVLGQGPQFIFQYYEKEERGRGNFPDRFSARQFPNYSSELNVNALLLGDSALYLCASSLSQSNYEQYFGPGTRLTVT.

The J gene is TRBJ2-5, the V gene TRBV4-2; TCRdb proposes TRBD2, but this gene call is untestable without DNA. Germline assignment: CDR1 LGHNA and CDR2 YNFKEQ. The CDR3 covers 17 residues. The CDR3 spells CASSHARSGTFQETQYF.

This chain joins TRBV5-1 and TRBJ2-2; TCRdb lists TRBD1, though no DNA is available to test this call. The germline V gene has CDR1 SGHRS and CDR2 YFSETQ. The CDR3 spans 16 residues. CDR3 region: CASRPTGRTNTGELFF.